This TCR beta chain derives from a study of blood T cell repertoires in COVID-19. As originally analysed: The assay estimated nucleated cells by amplifying reference gene primers. TCRdb's table, derived via immunoSEQ multiplex PCR, lists solely in-frame clones and lacks some. The V and J calls and the clone size are those of that table, but D and trimming were determined from the DNA. The sample has about 120,000 clones, 85% to 90% seen once. The germline gives CDR1 SGHRS, CDR2 YFSETQ. The V end lost 0 bases, the J end lost 2 bases, and 6 bases lay between the germline ends. This CDR3 has 15 amino acids.

Sequenced sample: peripheral blood. The clonotype comes from a man between 65 and 80 years old with active or convalescent COVID-19. This chain links TRBV5-1 with TRBJ2-6; perhaps TRBD1 as D (6 bases). The CDR3, as DNA: TGCGCCAGCAGCTTGGAGGGGGCTGGGGCCAACGTCCTGACTTTC. It specifies CASSLEGAGANVLTF.